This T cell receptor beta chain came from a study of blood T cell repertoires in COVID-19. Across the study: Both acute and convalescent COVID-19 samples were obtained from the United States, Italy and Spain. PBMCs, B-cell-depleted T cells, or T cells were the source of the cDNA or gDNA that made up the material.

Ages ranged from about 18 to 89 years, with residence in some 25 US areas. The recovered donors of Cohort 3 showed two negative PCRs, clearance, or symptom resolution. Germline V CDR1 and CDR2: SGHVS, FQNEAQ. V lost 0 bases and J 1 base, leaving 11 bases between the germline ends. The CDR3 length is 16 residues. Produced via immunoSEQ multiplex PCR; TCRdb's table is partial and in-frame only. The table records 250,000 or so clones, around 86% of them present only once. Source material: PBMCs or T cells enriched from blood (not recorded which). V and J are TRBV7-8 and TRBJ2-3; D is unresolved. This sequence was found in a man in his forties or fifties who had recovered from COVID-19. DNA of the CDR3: TGTGCCAGCAGCTTAGCTACTGCGCTAGGCACAGATACGCAGTATTTT. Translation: CASSLATALGTDTQYF.